This T cell receptor (beta chain) comes out of a study of blood T cell repertoires in COVID-19. Study at large: Collection of acute and convalescent COVID-19 samples took place in the United States, Italy and Spain. T cells, B-cell-depleted T cells, or PBMCs supplied cDNA or gDNA.

The trim removed 7 bases at V and 4 bases at J, leaving 9 bases unmatched. The germline V gene encodes CDR1 SGHRS and CDR2 YFSETQ. There are 15 residues in the CDR3. The table came from immunoSEQ multiplex PCR; TCRdb's copy has only in-frame clones and leaves some out. The repertoire holds tens of thousands of clones, more than 80% seen once, with about 12% in the top ten. The chain is built from TRBV5-1 and TRBJ2-2, with 8 bases identical to TRBD2. The source of this sequence is a human donor in a cohort sampled during active COVID-19. The sample was peripheral blood. The CDR3 sequence is CASSNSGGVTGELFF. Written as DNA, the CDR3 is TGCGCCAGCTCCAACAGCGGGGGAGTCACCGGGGAGCTGTTTTTT.